The T cell receptor beta chain described here comes from a study of blood T cell repertoires in COVID-19. The wider study: Collection of acute and convalescent COVID-19 samples took place in the United States, Italy and Spain. The analysed material was cDNA or gDNA that came from T cells, B-cell-depleted T cells, or PBMCs.

There are 15 residues in the CDR3. V lost 0 bases and J lost 5; bases outside the gene matches: 7. Germline V gene sequence: CDR1 SGHNT, CDR2 YYREEE (reference sequence). Original processing notes: The authors estimated nucleated cell counts from reference gene primer amplification. Produced via immunoSEQ multiplex PCR; TCRdb's table is partial and in-frame only. V and J calls and clone size follow that table, whereas D and trimming were derived from the DNA. The data contain some 68,000 clones, roughly 80% of them seen just once; the ten biggest clones take up about 30%. Sequences were obtained from peripheral blood. The TCR was taken from a man in his 70s with acute or convalescent COVID-19. The chain is built from TRBV5-4 and TRBJ2-5; 7 bases match TRBD2. The CDR3 loop reads CASSLVGRESETQYF. In DNA form, the CDR3 reads TGTGCCAGCAGCTTGGTGGGGCGGGAGTCCGAGACCCAGTACTTC.